Sequencing of this T cell receptor beta chain was carried out in a study of blood T cell repertoires in COVID-19. The assay was immunoSEQ multiplex PCR, and TCRdb's table has in-frame clones only and misses some. Of 60,000 or so clones in the sample, more than 55% were seen once. The CDR3 runs to 14 residues. Trimming pared 0 bases from V and 9 bases from J, leaving 18 bases between. CDR1 and CDR2 (germline): GTSNPN, SVGIG (reference sequence). The material sequenced was PBMCs or T cells enriched from blood (not recorded which). The chain uses TRBV30 and TRBJ2-7; D uncertain. This TCR was sampled from an older woman who had been exposed to COVID-19. The CDR3 bases are TGTGCCTGGAGTGTATCTGCTCGTTCTACCTTGCAGTACTTC. This codes for CAWSVSARSTLQYF.